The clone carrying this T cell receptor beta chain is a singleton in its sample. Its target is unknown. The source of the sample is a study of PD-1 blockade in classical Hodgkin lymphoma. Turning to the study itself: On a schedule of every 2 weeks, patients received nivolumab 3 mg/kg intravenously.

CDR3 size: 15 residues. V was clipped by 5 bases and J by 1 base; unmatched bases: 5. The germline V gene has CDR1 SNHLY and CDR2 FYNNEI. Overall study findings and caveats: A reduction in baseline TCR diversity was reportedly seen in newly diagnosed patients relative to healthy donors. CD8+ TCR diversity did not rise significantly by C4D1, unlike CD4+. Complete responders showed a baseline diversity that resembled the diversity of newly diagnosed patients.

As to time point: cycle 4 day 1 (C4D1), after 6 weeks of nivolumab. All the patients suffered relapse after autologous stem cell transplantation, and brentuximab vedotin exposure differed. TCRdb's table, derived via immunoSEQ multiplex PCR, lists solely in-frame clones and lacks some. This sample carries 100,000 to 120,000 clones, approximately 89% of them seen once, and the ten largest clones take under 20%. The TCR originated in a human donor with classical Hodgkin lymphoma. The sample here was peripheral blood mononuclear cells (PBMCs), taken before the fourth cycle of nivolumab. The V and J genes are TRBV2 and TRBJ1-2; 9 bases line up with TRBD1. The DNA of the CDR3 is TGTGCCAGCAGTACTAGGGACAGGGTTAACTATGGCTACACCTTC. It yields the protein CASSTRDRVNYGYTF.